The present entry profiles one T cell receptor beta chain with its context. These data belong to a study of blood T cell repertoires in COVID-19. Study details: Samples came from the United States, Italy and Spain, spanning acute and convalescent COVID-19.

Germline CDR1 and CDR2: SGHNT and YENEEA. This CDR3 has 15 residues. The V end lost 6 bases, the J end lost 1 base, and 13 bases lay between the germline ends. Generated by immunoSEQ multiplex PCR, the TCRdb table keeps only in-frame clones and is missing some. The sample records 150,000 to 200,000 clones, around four fifths being singletons. While infection was still active, Seattle patients were enrolled and then followed longitudinally. The source of this sequence is a woman between 65 and 79 years old with COVID-19, enrolled during active disease. The chain uses TRBV11-3 and TRBJ2-1, with D tentatively TRBD1 (5 bases). Material for sequencing was peripheral blood. CDR3 sequence: CASSPRAGSYNEQFF. The CDR3 DNA is TGTGCCAGCAGTCCTCGCGCAGGGTCCTACAATGAGCAGTTCTTC.